The 21 T cell receptor beta chains in this list originate from one sample, sequenced in a study of CD8+CD57+ T cells in acquired aplastic anemia. Template material for TCR beta VDJ and CDR3 profiling consisted of genomic DNA. TCRdb called the reads again in MiXCR, with one record for every CDR3 protein. This table has a few hundred thousand distinct CDR3 sequences, 70% to 85% appearing once. Individuals selected for sequencing had exhibited CD8+CD57+ cell expansion on flow cytometry. The sample comprised sorted CD4+, CD8+, or CD8+CD57+ T cells (not recorded which) from PBMCs. The source is a human donor with aplastic anemia.

The gene calls are TRBV24-1 and TRBJ2-3; D is perhaps TRBD1 (5 bases). Trimming took off 0 bases at V and 0 bases at J, with 9 bases between the two ends. Per germline, CDR1 KGHDR and CDR2 SFDVKD. This CDR3 has 16 amino acids. CDR3 protein: CATSDLSRASTDTQYF. CDR3 DNA: TGTGCCACCAGTGATTTGAGCAGGGCTAGCACAGATACGCAGTATTTT.

The rearrangement joins TRBV15 to TRBJ2-5, with D tentatively TRBD1 (5 bases). Judging by the DNA end, TRBJ2-3 fits better; the J call may be wrong. CDR3 length: 14 amino acids. Germline-derived CDR1 and CDR2 are LNHNV and YYDKDF (reference sequence). CDR3 region: CATSLGAGQETQYF. DNA for the CDR3: TGTGCCACCAGCTTAGGGGCCGGTCAAGAGACCCAGTATTTT.

V usage is TRBV2 and J usage is TRBJ2-3; 8 bases map to TRBD1. Germline values: CDR1 SNHLY, CDR2 FYNNEI. The length of the CDR3 is 13 residues. For the CDR3, the DNA is TGTGGCATCGGGGGACAGGGCACAGATACGCAGTATTTT. It codes for CGIGGQGTDTQYF.

Notes on this clonotype: No conserved phenylalanine or tryptophan is present at the end of the CDR3, so a read error is the likely explanation. Because the CDR3's place on the DNA is in doubt, the DNA is left out and the CDR3 is given as listed by TCRdb. The V call is TRBV7-3, the J call TRBJ2-3; the listed D gene, TRBD1, was not tested against the DNA. Germline V gene lookup returns CDR1 SGHTA and CDR2 FQGTGA. The CDR3 is 13 residues long, ends included. CDR3 amino acids: CASSAGGTWGETY.

The rearrangement joins TRBV7-8 to TRBJ2-3, with D possibly matching TRBD1 (7 bases). The V end lost 5 bases, the J end lost 5 bases, and 17 bases lay between the germline ends. The CDR3 sequence is 15 residues long. Germline CDR1 reads SGHVS; CDR2 reads FQNEAQ. The chain's CDR3 is CASSIGGGALDTQYF. DNA for the CDR3: TGTGCCAGCAGCATTGGAGGGGGCGCGCTAGATACGCAGTATTTT.

This clonotype turned up a few times. The chain links TRBV12-3 or TRBV12-4 to TRBJ2-3; weak D call: TRBD2 (5 bases). The CDR3 has 13 amino acids. Between the trimmed V and J ends, which lost 8 bases and 1 base, there was a span of 10 bases. DNA for the CDR3: TGTGCCAGCGGTCCCGGGGGCACAGATACGCAGTATTTT. Its protein product is CASGPGGTDTQYF.

J is TRBJ1-6 and V is TRBV7-8, with unresolved D. The CDR3 is made up of 16 amino acids. V lost 0 bases to trimming and J lost 5 bases, with 11 bases between them. The germline V gene has CDR1 SGHVS and CDR2 FQNEAQ. The CDR3 reads CASSLAGQTDNSPLHF. Here the CDR3 DNA reads TGTGCCAGCAGCTTAGCGGGCCAAACGGATAATTCACCCCTCCACTTT.

The chain recombines TRBV20-1 with TRBJ2-7; the D is unclear. This CDR3 is 14 amino acids long. The V end was cut by 5 bases, the J end by 3 bases, with 17 bases between. CDR1 DFQATT and CDR2 SNEGSKA come from the germline V gene (reference sequence). The DNA for the CDR3 is TGCAGTGCTCTTCGGCAGTCCAACCTCTACGAGCAGTACTTC. It specifies CSALRQSNLYEQYF.

The chain joins TRBV12-3 or TRBV12-4 to TRBJ1-2; D remains unclear. This CDR3 contains 15 residues. The ends were cut back, 4 bases at V and 5 bases at J, with 17 bases in the middle. The CDR3 region is CASSYMAAARYGYTF. The CDR3, as DNA: TGTGCCAGCAGTTATATGGCAGCGGCACGGTATGGCTACACCTTC.

As regards this clonotype: Compared with germline, one end of the junction differs, possibly owing to a read error. J is TRBJ2-5 and V is TRBV7-4, with TRBD1 identical over 7 bases. Germline V gene data show CDR1 as SGHVT and CDR2 as SQSDAQ. This CDR3 contains 12 residues. The CDR3 DNA reads as TGTGCCGGAAAGGGGGCTATGGAGACCGAGTACTTC. Encoded protein: CAGKGAMETEYF.

This clonotype was recorded a few times. The chain uses TRBV29-1 and TRBJ2-3, with a possible D match to TRBD2 (5 bases). Germline CDR1 is SQVTM and CDR2 is ANQGSEA. There are 12 residues in the CDR3. The ends were cut back, 6 bases at V and 2 bases at J, with 9 bases in the middle. The CDR3 region is CSVGEFTDTQYF. The CDR3 coding sequence is TGCAGCGTCGGGGAGTTCACAGATACGCAGTATTTT.

This clonotype was observed a handful of times. The chain combines TRBV7-8 with TRBJ1-1; no definite D call. The germline V gene encodes CDR1 SGHVS and CDR2 FQNEAQ. The CDR3 covers 15 residues. Trimming removed 0 bases from V and 11 bases from J, with 19 bases in between. The CDR3 DNA sequence: TGTGCCAGCAGCTTAGCGGTGAGTCCCGATACGCAGGCTTTCTTT. Residues: CASSLAVSPDTQAFF.

Details on this clonotype: The CDR3 carries no conserved terminal phenylalanine or tryptophan, so it likely arises from a read error. No DNA is shown, since the ends of the CDR3 on it are uncertain; the CDR3 is the one TCRdb lists. V gene TRBV2 combines with J gene TRBJ2-6; the table's D call, TRBD1, was not checked against the DNA. The CDR3 length is 16 residues, termini included. Germline V gives CDR1 SNHLY, CDR2 FYNNEI. CDR3 region: CASGDGGTYTQYFGPV.

The chain is built from TRBV11-1 and TRBJ1-2; D gene uncertain. The CDR3 is 16 residues long. From germline, CDR1 is SGHAT and CDR2 FQDESV (reference sequence). The V gene lost 1 base and the J gene lost 6 bases, with 18 bases spanning the gap. CDR3 coding DNA: TGTGCCAGCAGCTTAGAGGTTTTACATACCGGCGATGGCTACACCTTC. Its protein is CASSLEVLHTGDGYTF.

The chain links TRBV19 to TRBJ2-7; 7 nucleotides match TRBD1. The germline CDR1 and CDR2 sequences are LNHDA and SQIVND (reference sequence). This CDR3 contains 18 residues. Unmatched junction bases numbered 21, after V lost 9 bases and J lost 1 base. For the CDR3, the DNA is TGTGCCAGCAGCTTTCCTACCGACGGGACAGCCCATTCCTACGAGCAGTACGTC. As protein: CASSFPTDGTAHSYEQYV.

The chain couples TRBV2 to TRBJ2-2; possibly TRBD2 for D (8 bases). V was trimmed by 8 bases and J by 3 bases, leaving 16 bases between them. Germline-derived CDR1 and CDR2 are SNHLY and FYNNEI. The length of the CDR3 is 15 residues. The CDR3 protein is CASGGGGTDTGELFF. The CDR3 DNA reads as TGTGCCAGCGGGGGCGGGGGGACAGACACCGGGGAGCTGTTTTTT.

This sequence joins TRBV5-8 and TRBJ2-5, with 7 positions matching TRBD2. The V gene's germline CDR1 is SGHTS and CDR2 YDEGEE. The CDR3 covers 16 residues. The junction had 7 bases not matched to a gene; V was cut back by 0 bases and J by 2 bases. CDR3 amino acids: CASSLDRDYPQETQYF. CDR3 nucleotides: TGTGCCAGCAGCTTGGACCGGGACTACCCACAAGAGACCCAGTACTTC.

The V gene is TRBV7-8, the J gene TRBJ2-6, with 9 nucleotides matching TRBD1. Germline CDR1 reads SGHVS; CDR2 reads FQNEAQ. V lost 9 bases to trimming and J lost 1 base; unmatched junction nucleotides: 13. The CDR3 has 18 amino acids. Here the CDR3 reads CASSILGTGTSGANVLTF. In nucleotides, the CDR3 is TGTGCCAGTAGTATCTTGGGGACAGGGACGTCTGGGGCCAACGTCCTGACTTTC.

This clonotype was found many times. The missing conserved phenylalanine or tryptophan at the end of this CDR3 makes a read error likely. Because the CDR3's place on the DNA is in doubt, the DNA is left out and the CDR3 is given as listed by TCRdb. This CDR3 reads CASSLGGGADTQY. This chain connects TRBV7-8 to TRBJ2-3; the D call TRBD2 from the table was never checked on the DNA. The CDR3 has 13 residues if both end residues are counted. CDR1 SGHVS and CDR2 FQNEAQ come from the germline V gene.

The chain is built from TRBV7-2 and TRBJ1-2; D might be TRBD1 (5 bases). This CDR3 has 12 amino acids. V was shortened by 8 bases and J by 13 bases, with 20 bases between the two germline ends. The germline V gene has CDR1 SGHTA and CDR2 FQGNSA. CDR3 coding DNA: TGTGCCAGCGCTCCCCCCGGGGGTAAGGGCACCTTC. Protein: CASAPPGGKGTF.

This clonotype was counted a few times. The gene calls are TRBV25-1 and TRBJ2-5, with 7 nucleotides matching TRBD1. This CDR3 has 17 amino acids. Germline CDR1 is MGHDK and CDR2 is SYGVNS. Unmatched junction bases numbered 11, after V lost 3 bases and J lost 1 base. Here the CDR3 reads CASSETRQGRIQETQYF. CDR3 nucleotide sequence: TGTGCCAGCAGTGAGACGCGACAGGGCCGTATCCAAGAGACCCAGTACTTC.